The T cell receptor (beta chain) described here comes from a study of T cell repertoires in cytomegalovirus infection. The wider study: TCR beta signatures that were public indicated CMV infection and matching HLA type. Study observations and caveats: Cumulative frequency of public TCR beta families picked out carriers of CMV plus the relevant HLA. CMV-specific HLA-C-restricted TCR beta clonotypes dominated the ex vivo response.

TCRdb ran MiXCR on the reads and lists one entry per CDR3 protein. The repertoire holds approximately 700,000 distinct CDR3 sequences, with roughly 36% as singletons. This clonotype was observed a single time. Its specificity is unknown. Sequenced input: PBMCs. The TCR originated in a human donor in good health (CMV status not recorded). Some clones in this sample may be carry-over from other donors' samples.

CDR3 DNA: TGCAGTGCTAGAGAAGTACAGGGGCTCGCTGAAGCTTTCTTT. It translates to CSAREVQGLAEAFF. The rearrangement joins TRBV20-1 to TRBJ1-1; 7 bases are shared with TRBD1. V dropped 0 bases and J dropped 6; count of bases not matched to a gene: 7. The V gene's germline CDR1 is DFQATT and CDR2 SNEGSKA (reference sequence). The CDR3 spans 14 residues.